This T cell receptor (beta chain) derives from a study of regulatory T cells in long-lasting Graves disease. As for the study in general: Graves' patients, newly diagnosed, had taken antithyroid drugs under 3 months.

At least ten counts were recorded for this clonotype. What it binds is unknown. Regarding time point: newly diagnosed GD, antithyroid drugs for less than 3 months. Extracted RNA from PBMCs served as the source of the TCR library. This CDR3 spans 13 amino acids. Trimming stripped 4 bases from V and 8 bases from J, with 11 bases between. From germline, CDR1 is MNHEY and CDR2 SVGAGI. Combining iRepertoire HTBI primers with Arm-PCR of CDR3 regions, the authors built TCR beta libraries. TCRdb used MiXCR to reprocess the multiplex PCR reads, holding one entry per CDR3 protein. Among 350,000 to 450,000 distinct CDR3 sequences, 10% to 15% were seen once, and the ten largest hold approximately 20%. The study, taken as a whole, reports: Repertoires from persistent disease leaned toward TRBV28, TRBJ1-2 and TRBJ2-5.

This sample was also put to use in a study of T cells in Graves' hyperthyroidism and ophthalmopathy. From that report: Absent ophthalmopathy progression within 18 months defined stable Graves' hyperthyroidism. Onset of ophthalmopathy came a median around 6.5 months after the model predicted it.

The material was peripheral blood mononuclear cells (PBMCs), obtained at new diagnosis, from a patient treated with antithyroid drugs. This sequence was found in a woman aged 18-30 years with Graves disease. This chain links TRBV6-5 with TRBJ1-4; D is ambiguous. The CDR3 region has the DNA TGTGCCAGCAGTTCCGTCCTCCGGGAAAAACTGTTTTTT. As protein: CASSSVLREKLFF.